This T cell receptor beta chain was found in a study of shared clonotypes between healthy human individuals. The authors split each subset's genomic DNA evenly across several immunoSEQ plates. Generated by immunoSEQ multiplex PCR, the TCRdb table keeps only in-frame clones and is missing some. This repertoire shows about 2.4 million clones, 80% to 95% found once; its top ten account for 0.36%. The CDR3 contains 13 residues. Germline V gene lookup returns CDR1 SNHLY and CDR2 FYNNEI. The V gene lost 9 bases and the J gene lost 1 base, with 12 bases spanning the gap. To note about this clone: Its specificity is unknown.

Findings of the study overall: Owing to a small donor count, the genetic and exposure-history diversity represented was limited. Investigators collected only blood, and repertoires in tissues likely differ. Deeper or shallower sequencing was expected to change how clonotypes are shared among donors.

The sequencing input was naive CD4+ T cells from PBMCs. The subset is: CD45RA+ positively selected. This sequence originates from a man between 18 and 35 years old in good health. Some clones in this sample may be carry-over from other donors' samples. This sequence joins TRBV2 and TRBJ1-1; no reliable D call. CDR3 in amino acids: CASSRNQNTEAFF. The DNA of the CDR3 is TGTGCCAGTTCGCGGAATCAGAACACTGAAGCTTTCTTT.